This TCR beta chain was identified during a study of OX40 agonist ivuxolimab in advanced cancers. Sequenced by immunoSEQ multiplex PCR; TCRdb stores in-frame clones only, minus some. The sample lists about 62,000 clones, 79% occurring once. CDR1 is MNHNY and CDR2 is SVGAGI in the germline V gene (reference sequence). The ends were cut back, 8 bases at V and 10 bases at J, with 8 bases in the middle. This CDR3 has 9 amino acids. V usage is TRBV6-6 and J usage is TRBJ1-1; weak D call: TRBD1 (5 bases). This specimen was CD4+ or CD8+ T cells sorted from blood, taken in a trial of the OX40 agonist ivuxolimab. The receptor comes from an adult with an advanced solid tumor such as melanoma, head and neck, liver or kidney cancer. In nucleotides, the CDR3 is TGTGCCAGCCACCAGGGAGCTTTCTTT. This gives the protein CASHQGAFF.